Shown below are 21 T cell receptor beta chains from a single sample sequenced in a study of cytomegalovirus exposure and HLA in healthy donors. PCR used 60 Vbeta primers and 13 Jbeta primers. TCRdb keeps only in-frame clones here, not all; method: immunoSEQ multiplex PCR. The table includes around 260,000 clones, about 80% detected once. The sample was PBMCs. These receptors came from a girl aged 2 to 9 in good health and CMV-seronegative.

The chain carries TRBV5-1 and TRBJ2-1, with TRBD2 matching 8 bases. Per germline, CDR1 SGHRS and CDR2 YFSETQ. Trimming cost V 1 base and J 6 bases; bases outside gene matches: 6. This CDR3 is 15 amino acids long. The CDR3 spells CASSLRGGQVNEQFF. The DNA for the CDR3 is TGCGCCAGCAGCTTGCGGGGGGGCCAGGTCAATGAGCAGTTCTTC.

The chain couples TRBV6-1 to TRBJ1-1; D not resolved. The CDR3 has 15 residues. Trimming pared 2 bases from V and 0 bases from J, leaving 10 bases between. Germline V lookup: CDR1 MNHNS, CDR2 SASEGT. The CDR3 DNA is TGTGCCAGCAGTGAAAGGGCGGGGATGAACACTGAAGCTTTCTTT. This encodes CASSERAGMNTEAFF.

This clone was seen more than once but under ten times. The chain couples TRBV14 to TRBJ1-4, with a weak D call TRBD1 (6 bases). V was shortened by 6 bases and J by 7 bases, with 18 bases between the two germline ends. Germline V gene sequence: CDR1 SGHDN, CDR2 FVKESK. CDR3 length equals 15 residues. This CDR3 reads CASRRAGGRVEKLFF. The DNA for the CDR3 is TGTGCCAGCAGACGCGCGGGGGGCAGAGTTGAAAAACTGTTTTTT.

The chain combines TRBV28 with TRBJ2-5, with a weak D call TRBD2 (7 bases). V was clipped by 5 bases and J by 2 bases, with 18 bases between them. Germline CDR1 and CDR2: MDHEN and SYDVKM. The CDR3 extends over 16 amino acids. CDR3 nucleotides: TGTGCCAGCAGTACGTACCTCAGGGGAGGGCAAGAGACCCAGTACTTC. This encodes CASSTYLRGGQETQYF.

The chain combines TRBV19 with TRBJ1-5, with no clear D. CDR3 length equals 15 residues. V was cut by 3 bases and J by 11 bases, with 20 bases left in between. Germline V lookup: CDR1 LNHDA, CDR2 SQIVND (reference sequence). The CDR3: CASSMRAAQLRAQHF. DNA for the CDR3: TGTGCCAGTAGTATGAGGGCAGCACAATTAAGGGCCCAGCATTTT.

The chain employs TRBV2 and TRBJ1-4; D perhaps matches TRBD1 (5 bases). The CDR3 length is 18 residues. V was pared by 4 bases and J by 0 bases, with 18 bases between. CDR1 and CDR2 from the germline V gene are SNHLY and FYNNEI. The CDR3 reads CASSVFSTVGATNEKLFF. For the CDR3, the DNA is TGTGCCAGCAGTGTATTTAGTACAGTAGGGGCAACTAATGAAAAACTGTTTTTT.

The chain carries TRBV5-1 and TRBJ1-1, with 8 bases matching TRBD1. V lost 6 bases, J lost 2 bases, and 6 bases stayed unmatched. CDR3 length: 14 residues. CDR1 SGHRS and CDR2 YFSETQ come from the germline V gene. DNA of the CDR3: TGCGCCAGCAAGGGACAGGCCGCAAACACTGAAGCTTTCTTT. Protein product: CASKGQAANTEAFF.

The V gene is TRBV19, the J gene TRBJ2-7, with D perhaps TRBD2 (5 bases). Per germline, CDR1 LNHDA and CDR2 SQIVND (reference sequence). The CDR3 has 14 residues. V shed 3 bases and J shed 1 base, with 10 bases lying between them. CDR3 protein: CASSIRTESYEQYF. Here the CDR3 DNA reads TGTGCCAGTAGTATTCGGACTGAGTCCTACGAGCAGTACTTC.

This CDR3 reads CARYRDRDDEQYF. The CDR3 nucleotides read TGCGCCAGGTACCGGGACAGGGACGACGAGCAGTACTTC. The chain joins TRBV4-1 to TRBJ2-7, with 9 bases that match TRBD1. Germline V gene lookup returns CDR1 MGHRA and CDR2 YSYEKL. This CDR3 is built from 13 residues. V gave up 9 bases and J gave up 5 bases; unmatched junction bases: 8.

A word on this clone: This same CDR3 is encoded by further DNA sequences in the sample. The rearrangement uses TRBV27 and TRBJ2-1; 12 bases align to TRBD2. V gave up 5 bases and J gave up 6 bases; unmatched junction bases: 5. There are 15 residues in the CDR3. Germline CDR1 reads MNHEY; CDR2 reads SMNVEV (reference sequence). CDR3 bases: TGTGCCAGCAGTCCCGGACTAGCGGGACCCAATGAGCAGTTCTTC. It encodes CASSPGLAGPNEQFF.

This chain joins TRBV28 and TRBJ2-1, with TRBD2 matching over 8 bases. J gave up 9 bases and V 7 bases, and 11 bases lay outside the gene matches. Per the germline V gene, CDR1 is MDHEN and CDR2 is SYDVKM. The CDR3 contains 14 residues. In DNA, the CDR3 is TGTGCCAGCATCAAGGGAGGACTAGCTGGTGAGCAGTTCTTC. Its translation: CASIKGGLAGEQFF.

The V and J genes are TRBV27 and TRBJ1-2; weak D call: TRBD1 (5 bases). The ends were cut back, 8 bases at V and 5 bases at J, with 15 bases in the middle. The germline V gene has CDR1 MNHEY and CDR2 SMNVEV (reference sequence). There are 13 residues in the CDR3. In DNA, the CDR3 is TGTGCCAGCGGATTAACGGGGGGTTATGGCTACACCTTC. Translated, it gives CASGLTGGYGYTF.

The chain employs TRBV7-2 and TRBJ2-7; 7 nucleotides agree with TRBD2. Germline-derived CDR1 and CDR2 are SGHTA and FQGNSA. The J segment lost 6 bases and the V segment lost 4 bases, leaving 9 bases of the junction unmatched. This CDR3 spans 14 amino acids. In DNA, the CDR3 is TGTGCCAGCAGCTCCCGGACCGGGAGGCTCGAGCAGTACTTC. Amino acids: CASSSRTGRLEQYF.

The CDR3 is CASSLLVGGLAPYEQYF. In DNA, the CDR3 is TGTGCCAGCAGTTTGTTGGTGGGGGGACTAGCTCCCTACGAGCAGTACTTC. The rearrangement uses TRBV28 and TRBJ2-7; TRBD2 matches 9 bases. V was clipped by 3 bases and J by 2 bases; unmatched bases: 11. Germline CDR1 is MDHEN and CDR2 is SYDVKM. The CDR3 is made up of 17 amino acids.

The CDR3 sequence is CASSLQGNYNSPLHF. The CDR3 region has the DNA TGCGCCAGCAGTTTACAGGGAAACTATAATTCACCCCTCCACTTT. The chain is built from TRBV5-1 and TRBJ1-6; possible D gene TRBD1, 6 bases. CDR1 SGHRS and CDR2 YFSETQ come from the germline V gene. There are 15 residues in the CDR3. V lost 5 bases to trimming and J lost 3 bases, with 12 bases between them.

The chain joins TRBV7-2 to TRBJ1-1; a weak D match, TRBD1 (5 bases). The CDR3 sequence is 15 residues long. CDR1 SGHTA and CDR2 FQGNSA come from the germline V gene. V was trimmed by 4 bases and J by 0 bases, leaving 12 bases between them. The CDR3 DNA sequence: TGTGCCAGCAGCTCCCCGGGGGTCGTGAACACTGAAGCTTTCTTT. Its translation: CASSSPGVVNTEAFF.

The chain is built from TRBV4-2 and TRBJ2-2; 9 nucleotides match TRBD1. J lost 1 base, V lost 3 bases, and 6 bases had no gene match. CDR1 LGHNA and CDR2 YNFKEQ come from the germline V gene. The CDR3 contains 17 residues. In DNA, the CDR3 is TGTGCCAGCAGCCACCCCGGGACAGGGCTGAACACCGGGGAGCTGTTTTTT. Protein sequence: CASSHPGTGLNTGELFF.

The chain is built from TRBV7-3 and TRBJ2-7, with TRBD2 matching over 9 bases. CDR1 is SGHTA and CDR2 is FQGTGA in the germline V gene. The CDR3 is made up of 15 amino acids. J lost 2 bases, V lost 5 bases, and 7 bases had no gene match. CDR3 in amino acids: CASSPAAGGPYEQYF. The CDR3 DNA is TGTGCCAGCAGCCCAGCGGCGGGGGGGCCCTACGAGCAGTACTTC.

V and J are TRBV28 and TRBJ1-2, with TRBD1 matching over 9 bases. Per germline, CDR1 MDHEN and CDR2 SYDVKM. V was pared by 2 bases and J by 4 bases, with 14 bases of the junction left unmatched. The CDR3 extends over 18 amino acids. The CDR3 coding sequence is TGTGCCAGCAGTTTAAGGGCGAGTCGGACAGGGGACGGCTATGGCTACACCTTC. This sequence encodes CASSLRASRTGDGYGYTF.

This clone was counted only a few times. This chain links TRBV7-6 with TRBJ1-1, with D perhaps matching TRBD1 (5 bases). This CDR3 is 13 amino acids long. V lost 1 base and J 4 bases, leaving 7 bases between the germline ends. Looked up from germline, CDR1 is SGHVS and CDR2 is FNYEAQ. DNA of the CDR3: TGTGCCAGCAGCTTAGGGGGCTCCACTGAAGCTTTCTTT. It is translated as CASSLGGSTEAFF.

The chain employs TRBV30 and TRBJ2-5; the D gene is possibly TRBD2 (6 bases). Germline CDR1 reads GTSNPN; CDR2 reads SVGIG (reference sequence). This CDR3 has 14 amino acids. The V and J ends lost 2 bases and 4 bases respectively, with 14 bases between them. This CDR3 reads CAWSWASVLETQYF. In DNA, the CDR3 is TGTGCCTGGAGTTGGGCTAGCGTGTTAGAGACCCAGTACTTC.